The 9 T cell receptor beta chains reported below all come from one sample, sequenced in a study of response to subunit inactivated influenza vaccine. TCRdb passed the RT-PCR reads through MiXCR, listing each CDR3 protein once. The table lists approximately 530,000 distinct CDR3 sequences, 10% to 15% of them singletons. The input for sequencing was PBMCs from blood, taken 45 days after vaccination. Every receptor here comes from a man in his forties or fifties who received an inactivated influenza vaccine.

This chain uses TRBV7-6 with TRBJ1-4; tentative D call: TRBD1 (6 bases). The CDR3 loop spans 15 amino acids. Trimming left V 2 bases short and J 8 bases short, with 15 bases between. CDR1 is SGHVS, CDR2 FNYEAQ, per germline. The CDR3 is CASSLSGGGGEKLFF. The CDR3 nucleotides read TGTGCCAGCAGCTTATCGGGGGGCGGCGGGGAAAAACTGTTTTTT.

This chain uses TRBV28 with TRBJ1-2; no firm D call. The CDR3 contains 13 residues. Deletions cut 7 bases from V and 4 bases from J, with 13 bases between. CDR1 is MDHEN and CDR2 is SYDVKM in the germline V gene. The CDR3 sequence is CASKYQSGYGYTF. In DNA, the CDR3 is TGTGCCAGCAAATACCAGAGTGGCTATGGCTACACCTTC.

This rearrangement joins TRBV20-1 to TRBJ2-5, with a possible D match to TRBD2 (7 bases). Germline V gene lookup returns CDR1 DFQATT and CDR2 SNEGSKA (reference sequence). Trimming removed 2 bases at V and 4 bases at J, with 17 bases between. This CDR3 is 15 amino acids long. The CDR3, as DNA: TGCAGTGCTAGACAAGGGGGGGGGTCAATAGAGACCCAGTACTTC. Translation gives CSARQGGGSIETQYF.

This clonotype was seen ten or more times. The genes are TRBV9 and TRBJ2-1; the match to TRBD2 covers 10 bases. V was pared by 4 bases and J by 3 bases, with 4 bases of the junction left unmatched. Germline V CDR1 and CDR2: SGDLS, YYNGEE. This CDR3 region has 15 residues. Here the CDR3 DNA reads TGTGCCAGCAGCAAGACTAGCGGGCGCTACAATGAGCAGTTCTTC. It encodes CASSKTSGRYNEQFF. Using reference TRBV9 and TRBJ2-1 for the parts outside the CDR3, the full variable domain is DSGVTQTPKHLITATGQRVTLRCSPRSGDLSVYWYQQSLDQGLQFLIQYYNGEERAKGNILERFSAQQFPDLHSELNLSSLELGDSALYFCASSKTSGRYNEQFFGPGTRLTVL.

The chain carries TRBV4-3 and TRBJ1-2; the D is unclear. The CDR3 has 14 amino acids. CDR1 is LGHNA and CDR2 is YSLEER in the germline V gene. Trimming stripped 1 base from V and 4 bases from J, with 10 bases between. CDR3 loop: CASSQALKSYGYTF. The CDR3 nucleotides are TGCGCCAGCAGCCAAGCTCTAAAGAGCTATGGCTACACCTTC.

CDR3 nucleotides: TGTGCCAGCAGCTCCATTTCATCGACTCAAGCTTTCTTT. Translated, it gives CASSSISSTQAFF. The rearrangement links TRBV7-9 to TRBJ1-1; no firm D call. This CDR3 comprises 13 residues. Per germline, CDR1 SEHNR and CDR2 FQNEAQ (reference sequence). The ends were cut back, 4 bases at V and 9 bases at J, with 15 bases in the middle.

A few counts support this clonotype. The chain carries TRBV5-1 and TRBJ2-7; TRBD2 aligns across 10 bases. The CDR3 spans 16 residues. Germline assignment: CDR1 SGHRS and CDR2 YFSETQ. Germline trimming cut 0 bases from V and 4 bases from J; bases unmatched to any gene: 7. This chain's CDR3 is CASSLVASGSRYEQYF. The CDR3 region has the DNA TGCGCCAGCAGCTTGGTAGCTAGCGGGAGTCGGTACGAGCAGTACTTC.

In this sample, this clonotype turned up a few times. The chain couples TRBV7-3 to TRBJ2-5; D tentatively reads TRBD1 or TRBD2 (5 bases each). This CDR3 contains 15 residues. Between the trimmed V and J ends, which lost 5 bases and 5 bases, there was a span of 18 bases. The germline V gene encodes CDR1 SGHTA and CDR2 FQGTGA. CDR3 in amino acids: CASSLRDGRVETQYF. CDR3 sequence (DNA): TGTGCCAGCAGCCTCCGGGACGGTAGGGTTGAGACCCAGTACTTC.

The rearrangement joins TRBV20-1 to TRBJ1-4, with 9 bases aligning to TRBD1. The CDR3 spans 14 residues. Unmatched junction bases numbered 9, after V lost 6 bases and J lost 7 bases. Germline V gene data show CDR1 as DFQATT and CDR2 as SNEGSKA (reference sequence). The CDR3 spells CSATNRGLGEKLFF. CDR3 sequence (DNA): TGCAGTGCGACGAACAGGGGGCTCGGTGAAAAACTGTTTTTT.